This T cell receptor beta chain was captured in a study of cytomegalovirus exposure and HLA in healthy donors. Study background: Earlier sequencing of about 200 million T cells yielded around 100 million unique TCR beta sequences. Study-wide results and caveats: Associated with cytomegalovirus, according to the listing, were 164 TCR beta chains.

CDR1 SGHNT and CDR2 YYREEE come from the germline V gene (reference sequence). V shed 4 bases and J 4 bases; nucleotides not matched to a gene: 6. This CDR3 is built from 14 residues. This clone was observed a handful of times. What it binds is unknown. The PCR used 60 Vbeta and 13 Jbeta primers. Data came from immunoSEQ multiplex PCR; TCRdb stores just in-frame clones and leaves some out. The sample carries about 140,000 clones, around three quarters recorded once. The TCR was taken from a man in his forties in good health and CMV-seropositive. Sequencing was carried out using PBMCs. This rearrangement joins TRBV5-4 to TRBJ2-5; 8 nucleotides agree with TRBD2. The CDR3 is CASSPPGLAETQYF. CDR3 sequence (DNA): TGTGCCAGCAGCCCTCCCGGACTAGCAGAGACCCAGTACTTC.